This is a list of T cell receptor beta chains from one sample in a study of T cells after posttransplantation cyclophosphamide. This table comes from immunoSEQ multiplex PCR, and its TCRdb copy is limited to in-frame clones, with some not included. The sample lists 4,500 or so clones; around 78% were seen once. This material consisted of PBMCs, taken after allogeneic stem cell transplant with posttransplant cyclophosphamide. These receptors were collected from a male patient between 40 and 49 years old who received an allogeneic stem cell transplant from a related donor, was CMV-positive, and had acute and chronic GVHD. Some T cells may be graft donor cells. The CDR3 runs from the conserved cysteine through the conserved F or W. A D gene is named only where the DNA matches it firmly. Not every row has a clone size; where given, it reads once, few, many or a size class.

clone_size	v_call	d_call	j_call	cdr3_aa	cdr3_nt
.	TRBV19	.	TRBJ2-2	CASSVQGVGAGELFF	TGTGCCAGTAGTGTACAGGGAGTAGGCGCCGGGGAGCTGTTTTTT
.	TRBV9	TRBD1	TRBJ1-1	CASSYGVTGSTEAFF	TGTGCCAGCAGTTACGGGGTGACAGGGTCCACTGAAGCTTTCTTT
.	TRBV9	.	TRBJ2-2	CASSGLGGGELFF	TGTGCCAGCAGCGGACTGGGGGGCGGGGAGCTGTTTTTT
.	TRBV5-1	.	TRBJ1-1	CASSLAAIRNTEAFF	TGCGCCAGCAGCTTGGCCGCGATTCGGAACACTGAAGCTTTCTTT
.	TRBV28	.	TRBJ1-2	CAQDVGGGGYTF	TGTGCCCAAGATGTAGGGGGGGGAGGCTACACCTTC
few	TRBV21-1	.	TRBJ2-3	CARRVCQPDTQYF	TGTGCCAGGAGGGTCTGTCAACCGGATACGCAGTATTTT
.	TRBV7-9	TRBD2	TRBJ2-1	CASSPVLAGAYNEQFF	TGTGCCAGCAGTCCCGTACTAGCGGGAGCGTACAATGAGCAGTTCTTC
.	TRBV6-6	.	TRBJ1-5	CASSYSTTSNQPQHF	TGTGCCAGCAGTTACTCTACAACTAGCAATCAGCCCCAGCATTTT
.	TRBV7-3	TRBD2	TRBJ2-3	CASSLTPAGVGTDTQYF	TGTGCCAGCAGCTTAACCCCAGCGGGAGTCGGGACAGATACGCAGTATTTT
few	TRBV5-4	.	TRBJ2-7	CASRAPGPPYEQYF	TGTGCCAGCAGAGCCCCAGGTCCCCCCTACGAGCAGTACTTC
few	TRBV6-5	TRBD1	TRBJ1-4	CASRVDRDYEKLFF	TGTGCCAGCAGGGTCGACAGGGACTATGAAAAACTGTTTTTT
.	TRBV6-1	TRBD2	TRBJ2-7	CASTTSGLFEQYF	TGTGCCAGCACGACTAGCGGGCTCTTCGAGCAGTACTTC
.	TRBV11-3	.	TRBJ1-1	CASSLSGGKAFF	TGTGCCAGCAGCTTATCCGGGGGGAAAGCTTTCTTT
few	TRBV6-5	.	TRBJ2-7	CASRRGQTYEQYF	TGTGCCAGCAGGAGAGGACAGACCTACGAGCAGTACTTC
.	TRBV11-1	TRBD1	TRBJ2-3	CASSTRTGMRSTDTQYF	TGTGCCAGCAGCACACGGACAGGGATGAGGAGCACAGATACGCAGTATTTT
.	TRBV4-1	TRBD2	TRBJ2-2	CASSQDAGTSGANTGELFF	TGCGCCAGCAGCCAAGACGCAGGGACTAGCGGGGCAAACACCGGGGAGCTGTTTTTT
.	TRBV7-2	.	TRBJ2-7	CASSLGGFLYEQYF	TGTGCCAGCAGCTTAGGCGGTTTCCTCTACGAGCAGTACTTC
few	TRBV5-1	TRBD1	TRBJ1-2	CASSKGAENRGYGYTF	TGCGCCAGCAGCAAGGGGGCCGAAAACAGGGGCTATGGCTACACCTTC
few	TRBV7-6	.	TRBJ2-7	CASSPSSYEQYF	TGTGCCAGCAGCCCGAGCTCCTACGAGCAGTACTTC
.	TRBV4-1	.	TRBJ2-7	CASSHPGTYEQYF	TGCGCCAGCAGCCATCCAGGGACATACGAGCAGTACTTC
.	TRBV6-1	TRBD2	TRBJ2-2	CASSDLAGGYTGELFF	TGTGCCAGCAGTGACCTAGCGGGAGGGTATACCGGGGAGCTGTTTTTT
.	TRBV5-5	TRBD1	TRBJ2-1	CASSSPGQGTNEQFF	TGTGCCAGCAGCTCGCCGGGACAGGGGACCAATGAGCAGTTCTTC
.	TRBV19	TRBD1	TRBJ1-1	CASSPDRVTEAFF	TGTGCCAGTAGTCCCGACAGGGTCACTGAAGCTTTCTTT
.	TRBV28	.	TRBJ2-7	CASRFLRGEQYF	TGTGCCAGCCGTTTTCTGAGGGGGGAGCAGTACTTC
.	TRBV30	TRBD2	TRBJ2-3	CAWRLLREALGTQYF	TGTGCCTGGCGATTGTTGCGGGAGGCCCTTGGTACGCAGTATTTT
.	TRBV5-1	TRBD2	TRBJ2-3	CASSSGRSTDTQYF	TGCGCCAGCAGCAGCGGGAGATCGACAGATACGCAGTATTTT
.	TRBV30	.	TRBJ1-2	CAWEVRRSYGYTF	TGTGCCTGGGAGGTGAGACGGAGCTATGGCTACACCTTC
.	TRBV30	.	TRBJ1-1	CAWSDETVEAFF	TGTGCCTGGAGCGACGAGACAGTTGAAGCTTTCTTT
once	TRBV7-6	.	TRBJ2-6	CASSFRSGGLIRSGANVLTF	TGTGCCAGCAGCTTCAGATCAGGGGGGCTAATACGCTCTGGGGCCAACGTCCTGACTTTC
few	TRBV27	.	TRBJ1-2	CASSLVGKYGYTF	TGTGCCAGCAGTTTGGTCGGGAAGTATGGCTACACCTTC
.	TRBV2	TRBD1	TRBJ2-2	CASTAWTGRPQNTGELFF	TGTGCCAGCACCGCTTGGACAGGGCGCCCCCAGAACACCGGGGAGCTGTTTTTT
.	TRBV19	.	TRBJ2-2	CASSIAPGWVSKNEKYGELFF	TGTGCCAGTAGTATAGCCCCAGGGTGGGTATCAAAGAACGAAAAATACGGGGAGCTGTTTTTT
.	TRBV4-1	.	TRBJ1-1	CASSHPKGGGVEAFF	TGCGCCAGCAGCCATCCTAAGGGGGGGGGCGTTGAAGCTTTCTTT
.	TRBV19	.	TRBJ1-1	CASSPVGGTEAFF	TGTGCCAGTTCACCGGTAGGGGGCACTGAAGCTTTCTTT
.	TRBV5-1	.	TRBJ2-2	CASSLGYGNTGELFF	TGCGCCAGCAGCTTGGGGTACGGGAACACCGGGGAGCTGTTTTTT
.	TRBV7-8	.	TRBJ2-1	CASSETRARNEQFF	TGTGCCAGCTCGGAGACTAGAGCCCGCAATGAGCAGTTCTTC
.	TRBV18	.	TRBJ2-5	CASSPPYPRRPSYMTQYF	TGTGCCAGCTCACCACCGTATCCTCGGAGGCCCAGCTATATGACCCAGTACTTC
.	TRBV29-1	TRBD1	TRBJ2-1	CSFRQGRNNEQFF	TGCAGCTTCCGACAGGGAAGGAACAATGAGCAGTTCTTC
.	TRBV29-1	.	TRBJ1-4	CSAMTGATNEKLFF	TGCAGCGCTATGACAGGCGCAACTAATGAAAAACTGTTTTTT
.	TRBV7-2	.	TRBJ2-3	CASSALADTQYF	TGTGCCAGCAGCGCGCTAGCAGATACGCAGTATTTT